The next 2 T cell receptor beta chains were all read from a single sample in a study of shared clonotypes between healthy human individuals (dated by TCRdb to 2020 to 2022). Libraries came from the immunoSEQ multiplex PCR assay. Held by TCRdb, this immuneACCESS table contains in-frame sequences only and omits some clones. Under half of the omission traces to an unresolved V gene where checked; the cause of the rest is unknown. The sample has about 380,000 clones on record, around 96% of them singletons. Approximately 0.32% of the sample belongs to the ten largest clones. Sequenced sample: memory CD8+ T cells sorted from blood. What the cell subset or site label conveys for this sample: CD45RO+ cells pooled with CCR7-negative TemRA cells. The origin of the receptors is a man aged 30-40 years in good health.

V gene TRBV6-6 combines with J gene TRBJ1-1; D unresolved. This CDR3 region has 15 residues. Germline V gives CDR1 MNHNY, CDR2 SVGAGI (reference sequence). V lost 0 bases, J lost 5 bases, and 13 bases lay in between. The CDR3 spells CASSYSGGSGTEAFF. DNA for the CDR3: TGTGCCAGCAGTTACTCGGGAGGGTCGGGGACTGAAGCTTTCTTT.

The chain couples TRBV28 to TRBJ1-2; TRBD1 agrees at 9 bases. V lost 2 bases and J lost 8; bases outside the gene matches: 3. Germline-derived CDR1 and CDR2 are MDHEN and SYDVKM. This CDR3 is 13 amino acids long. In nucleotides, the CDR3 is TGTGCCAGCAGTTTAGGGACAGGGCGAGGCTACACCTTC. Its protein is CASSLGTGRGYTF.